This record concerns one T cell receptor beta chain sequence. The antigen it binds to is not known. Base qualities are missing; no much larger clone stands one base away. V lost 7 bases and J lost 4 bases, and the count of bases not matched to a germline gene is 12. CDR1 MNHNS and CDR2 SASEGT were looked up in the germline V gene. The CDR3, from cysteine to phenylalanine, totals 17 residues. Only the CDR3 portion is preserved as DNA: 51 bases, with reading frame beginning at the first base. These data are taken from a study of CD4 and CD8 cells across lung adenocarcinoma regions (dated by TCRdb to 2017 to 2018). With respect to the entire study: The study compared tumor centers with tumor margins to examine intratumor heterogeneity of the T cell receptor repertoire.

The donors were patients who had localized lung adenocarcinoma, which is a subtype of non-small cell lung cancer. The centers of localized lung adenocarcinomas were where the samples came from. For TCR repertoire analysis, CD4+ T cells from tumor tissue were profiled separately from CD8+ T cells. The method behind the library was PCR. Sequencer: HiSeq X Ten. TCRdb's own reprocessing of the public reads used fastp at Q25 and MiXCR and kept productive beta chains. Each entry is one CDR3 protein sequence, shown with its most common DNA and genes. The sample data list roughly 13,000 distinct CDR3 sequences, and roughly 48% of these were observed just once. About 18% of the sample belongs to the ten largest clones.

The chain joins TRBV6-1 to TRBJ2-1, and TRBD2 matches 11 of the central bases. The source of this sequence is a male donor with lung adenocarcinoma. The CD4 and CD8 labels of this study may be unreliable. Sequenced input: CD4+ T cells from the center of a lung tumor. This specimen's cell subset or site label, interpreted: tumor center region. The DNA sequence is given as TGTGCCAGCACAGGAGCATCGGGACTAGCGGTTTACAATGAGCAGTTCTTC. This codes for CASTGASGLAVYNEQFF.